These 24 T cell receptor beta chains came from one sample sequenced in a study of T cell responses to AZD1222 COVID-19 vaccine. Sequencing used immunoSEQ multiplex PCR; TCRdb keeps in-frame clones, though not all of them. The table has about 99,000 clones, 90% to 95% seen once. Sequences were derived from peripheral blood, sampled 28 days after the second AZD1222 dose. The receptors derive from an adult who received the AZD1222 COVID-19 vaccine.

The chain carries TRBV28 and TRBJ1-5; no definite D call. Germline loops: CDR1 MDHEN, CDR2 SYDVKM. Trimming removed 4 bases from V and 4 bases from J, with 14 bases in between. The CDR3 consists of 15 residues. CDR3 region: CASSSLGIQNQPQHF. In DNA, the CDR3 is TGTGCCAGCAGTTCCCTCGGGATCCAAAATCAGCCCCAGCATTTT.

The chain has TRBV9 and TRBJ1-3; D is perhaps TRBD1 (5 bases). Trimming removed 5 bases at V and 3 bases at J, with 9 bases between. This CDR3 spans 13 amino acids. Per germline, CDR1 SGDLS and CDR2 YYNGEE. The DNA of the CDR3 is TGTGCCAGCAGTGCCGACAGTGGAAACACCATATATTTT. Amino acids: CASSADSGNTIYF. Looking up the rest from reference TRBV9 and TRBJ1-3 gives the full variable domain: DSGVTQTPKHLITATGQRVTLRCSPRSGDLSVYWYQQSLDQGLQFLIQYYNGEERAKGNILERFSAQQFPDLHSELNLSSLELGDSALYFCASSADSGNTIYFGEGSWLTVV.

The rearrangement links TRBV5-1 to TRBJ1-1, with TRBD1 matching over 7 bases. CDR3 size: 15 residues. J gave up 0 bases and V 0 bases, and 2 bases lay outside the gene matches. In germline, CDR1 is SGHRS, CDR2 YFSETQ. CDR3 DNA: TGCGCCAGCAGCTTGGGGACAGGCTTGAACACTGAAGCTTTCTTT. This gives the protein CASSLGTGLNTEAFF.

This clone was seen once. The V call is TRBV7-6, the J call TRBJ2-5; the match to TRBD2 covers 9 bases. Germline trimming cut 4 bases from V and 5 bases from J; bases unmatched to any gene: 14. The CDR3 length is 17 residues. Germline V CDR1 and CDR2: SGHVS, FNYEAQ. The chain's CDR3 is CASSSTSGGRGDETQYF. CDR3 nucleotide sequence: TGTGCCAGCAGCTCGACTAGCGGAGGAAGGGGGGACGAGACCCAGTACTTC.

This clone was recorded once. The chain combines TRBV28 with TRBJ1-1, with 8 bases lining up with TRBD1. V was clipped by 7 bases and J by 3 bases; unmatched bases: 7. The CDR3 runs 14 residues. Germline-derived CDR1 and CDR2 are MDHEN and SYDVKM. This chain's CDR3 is CASKRQGSYTEAFF. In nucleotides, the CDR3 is TGTGCCAGCAAGAGACAGGGGTCCTACACTGAAGCTTTCTTT.

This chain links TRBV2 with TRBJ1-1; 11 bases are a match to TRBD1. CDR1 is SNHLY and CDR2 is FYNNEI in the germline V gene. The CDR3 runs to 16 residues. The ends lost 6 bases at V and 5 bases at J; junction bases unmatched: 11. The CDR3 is CASSGRTGGAGTEAFF. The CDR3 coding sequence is TGTGCCAGCAGCGGCCGGACAGGGGGCGCGGGGACTGAAGCTTTCTTT.

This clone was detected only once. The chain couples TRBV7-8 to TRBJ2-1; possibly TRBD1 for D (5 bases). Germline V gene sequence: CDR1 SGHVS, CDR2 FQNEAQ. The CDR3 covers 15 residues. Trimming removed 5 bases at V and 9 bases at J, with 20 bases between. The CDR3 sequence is CASSPRRVGPSEQFF. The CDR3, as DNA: TGTGCCAGCAGCCCCCGCAGGGTTGGGCCAAGTGAGCAGTTCTTC. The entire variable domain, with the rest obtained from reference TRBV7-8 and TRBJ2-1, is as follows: GAGVSQSPRYKVAKRGQDVALRCDPISGHVSLFWYQQALGQGPEFLTYFQNEAQLDKSGLPSDRFFAERPEGSVSTLKIQRTQQEDSAVYLCASSPRRVGPSEQFFGPGTRLTVL.

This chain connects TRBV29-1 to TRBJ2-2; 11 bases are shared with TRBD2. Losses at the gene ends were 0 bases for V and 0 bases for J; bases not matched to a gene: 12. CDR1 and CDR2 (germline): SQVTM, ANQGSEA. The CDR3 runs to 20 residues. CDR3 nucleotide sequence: TGCAGCGTTGAAGATTATTTTGGGACTAGCGGAAAGGCGAACACCGGGGAGCTGTTTTTT. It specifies CSVEDYFGTSGKANTGELFF.

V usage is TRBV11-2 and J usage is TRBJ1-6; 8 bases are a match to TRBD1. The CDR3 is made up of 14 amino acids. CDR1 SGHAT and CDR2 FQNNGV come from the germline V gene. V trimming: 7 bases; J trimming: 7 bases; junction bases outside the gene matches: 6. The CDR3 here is CASNPTGENSPLHF. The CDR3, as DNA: TGTGCCAGCAACCCGACAGGGGAAAATTCACCCCTCCACTTT.

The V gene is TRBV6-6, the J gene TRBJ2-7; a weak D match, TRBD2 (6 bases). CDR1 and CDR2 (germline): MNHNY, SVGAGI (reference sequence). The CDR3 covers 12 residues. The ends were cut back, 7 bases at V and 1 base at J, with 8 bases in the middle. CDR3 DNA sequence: TGTGCCAGCAATGGGGGGTCCTACGAGCAGTACTTC. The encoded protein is CASNGGSYEQYF.

The CDR3 region is CASSTSGQGSYGYTF. CDR3 nucleotide sequence: TGTGCCAGCAGTACCTCCGGACAGGGGAGCTATGGCTACACCTTC. The genes are TRBV28 and TRBJ1-2; 9 bases match TRBD1. Germline V gene sequence: CDR1 MDHEN, CDR2 SYDVKM. The CDR3 has 15 amino acids. V lost 5 bases and J lost 4; bases outside the gene matches: 8.

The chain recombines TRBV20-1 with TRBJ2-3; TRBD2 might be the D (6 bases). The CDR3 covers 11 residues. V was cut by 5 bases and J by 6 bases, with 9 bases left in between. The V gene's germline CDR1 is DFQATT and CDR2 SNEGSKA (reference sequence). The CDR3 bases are TGCAGTGCTTGCCGGGGGGATACGCAGTATTTT. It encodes CSACRGDTQYF.

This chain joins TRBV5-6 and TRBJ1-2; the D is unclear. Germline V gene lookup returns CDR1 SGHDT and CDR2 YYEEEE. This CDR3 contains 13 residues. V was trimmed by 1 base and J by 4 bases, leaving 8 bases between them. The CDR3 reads CASSLNGLYGYTF. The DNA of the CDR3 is TGTGCCAGCAGCTTGAACGGCCTCTATGGCTACACCTTC.

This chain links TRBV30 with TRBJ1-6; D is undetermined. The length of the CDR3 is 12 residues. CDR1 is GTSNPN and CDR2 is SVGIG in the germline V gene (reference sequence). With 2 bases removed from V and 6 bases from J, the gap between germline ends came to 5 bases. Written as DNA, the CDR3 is TGTGCCTGGAGTATTACTAATTCACCCCTCCACTTT. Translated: CAWSITNSPLHF.

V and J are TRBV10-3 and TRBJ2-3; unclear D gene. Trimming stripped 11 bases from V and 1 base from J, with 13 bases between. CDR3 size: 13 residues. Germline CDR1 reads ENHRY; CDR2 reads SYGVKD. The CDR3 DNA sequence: TGTGCCCCTCTAGAGGACCGCACAGATACGCAGTATTTT. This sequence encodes CAPLEDRTDTQYF.

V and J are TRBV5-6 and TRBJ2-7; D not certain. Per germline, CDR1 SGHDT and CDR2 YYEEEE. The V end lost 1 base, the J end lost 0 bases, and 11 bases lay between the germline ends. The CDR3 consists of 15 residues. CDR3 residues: CASSLWHRSSYEQYF. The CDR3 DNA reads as TGTGCCAGCAGCTTGTGGCATCGGAGCTCCTACGAGCAGTACTTC.

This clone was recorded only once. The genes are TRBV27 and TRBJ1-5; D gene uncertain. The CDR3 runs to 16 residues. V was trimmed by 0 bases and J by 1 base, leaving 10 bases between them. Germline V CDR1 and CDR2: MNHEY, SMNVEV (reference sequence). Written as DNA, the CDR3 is TGTGCCAGCAGTTTATCGCGTGGAGGGAGCAATCAGCCCCAGCATTTT. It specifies CASSLSRGGSNQPQHF.

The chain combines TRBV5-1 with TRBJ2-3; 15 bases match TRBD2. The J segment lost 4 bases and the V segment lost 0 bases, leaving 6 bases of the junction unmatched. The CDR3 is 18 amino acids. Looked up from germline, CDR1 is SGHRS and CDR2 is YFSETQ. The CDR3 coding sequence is TGCGCCAGCAGCTTGGCCCGGACTAGCGGGAGGGGGGCAGATACGCAGTATTTT. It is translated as CASSLARTSGRGADTQYF.

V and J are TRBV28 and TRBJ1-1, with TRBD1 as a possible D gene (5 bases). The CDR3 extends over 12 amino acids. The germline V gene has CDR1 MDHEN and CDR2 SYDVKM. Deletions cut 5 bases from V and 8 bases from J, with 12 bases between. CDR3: CASSEGTGEAFF. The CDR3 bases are TGTGCCAGCAGTGAAGGGACGGGGGAAGCTTTCTTT.

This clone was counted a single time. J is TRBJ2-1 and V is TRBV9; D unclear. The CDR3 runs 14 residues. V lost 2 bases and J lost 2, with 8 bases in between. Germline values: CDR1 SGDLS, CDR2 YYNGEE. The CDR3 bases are TGTGCCAGCAGCGTGGACGGAACCTACAATGAGCAGTTCTTC. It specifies CASSVDGTYNEQFF.

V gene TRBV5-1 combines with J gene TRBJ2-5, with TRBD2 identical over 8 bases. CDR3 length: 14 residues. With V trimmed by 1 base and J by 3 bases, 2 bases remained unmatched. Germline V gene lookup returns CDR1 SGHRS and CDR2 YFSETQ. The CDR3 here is CASSLTGGEETQYF. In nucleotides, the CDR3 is TGCGCCAGCAGCTTGACGGGAGGGGAAGAGACCCAGTACTTC.

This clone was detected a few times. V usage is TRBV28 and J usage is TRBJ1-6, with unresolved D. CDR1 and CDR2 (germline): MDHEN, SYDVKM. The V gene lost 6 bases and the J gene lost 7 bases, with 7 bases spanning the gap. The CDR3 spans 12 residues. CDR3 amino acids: CASSLRNSPLHF. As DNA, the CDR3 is TGTGCCAGCAGCTTGAGAAATTCACCCCTCCACTTT.

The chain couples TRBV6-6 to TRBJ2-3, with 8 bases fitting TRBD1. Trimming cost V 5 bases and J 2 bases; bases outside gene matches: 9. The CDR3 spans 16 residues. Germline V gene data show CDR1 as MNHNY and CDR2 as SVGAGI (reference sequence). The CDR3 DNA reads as TGTGCCAGCAGTCGAGCCGGGACAGGAGCCACAGATACGCAGTATTTT. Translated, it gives CASSRAGTGATDTQYF.

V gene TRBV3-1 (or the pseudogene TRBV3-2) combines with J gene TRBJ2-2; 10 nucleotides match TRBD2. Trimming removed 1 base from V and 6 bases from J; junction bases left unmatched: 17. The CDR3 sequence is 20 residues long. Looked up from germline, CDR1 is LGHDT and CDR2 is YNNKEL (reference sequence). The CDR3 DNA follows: TGTGCCAGCAGCCAAGCTATGCTAGCGGGGGATGTTCGTCAGGCCGGGGAGCTGTTTTTT. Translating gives CASSQAMLAGDVRQAGELFF.